This passage covers 26 T cell receptor beta chains from one sample sequenced in a study of shared clonotypes between healthy human individuals. Profiled with immunoSEQ multiplex PCR; TCRdb holds only in-frame clones, not every one. The table shows over a million clones, with around 78% occurring only once. The specimen was memory CD4+ T cells from PBMCs. Documented subset: CD45RA-negative fraction. The receptors originated from a man between 18 and 29 years old in good health. Some clones in this sample may be carry-over from other donors' samples.

The CDR3 region has the DNA TGTGCCAGCAGCGCTAGCACAGGGCGCTACGAGCAGTACTTC. Amino acid sequence: CASSASTGRYEQYF. V is TRBV9 and J is TRBJ2-7; a weak D match, TRBD1 (6 bases). V was shortened by 3 bases and J by 3 bases, with 13 bases between the two germline ends. The CDR3 totals 14 residues. Germline CDR1 reads SGDLS; CDR2 reads YYNGEE.

This clone was observed once. Other DNA sequences in the same sample also yield this CDR3. The chain has TRBV9 and TRBJ1-1; D is undetermined. The length of the CDR3 is 14 residues. Between the trimmed V and J ends, which lost 0 bases and 2 bases, there was a span of 8 bases. The V gene's germline CDR1 is SGDLS and CDR2 YYNGEE. As DNA, the CDR3 is TGTGCCAGCAGCGTAGGGCAGACAAACACTGAAGCTTTCTTT. Amino acid sequence: CASSVGQTNTEAFF. The variable domain in full, with the rest retrieved from reference TRBV9 and TRBJ1-1, is DSGVTQTPKHLITATGQRVTLRCSPRSGDLSVYWYQQSLDQGLQFLIQYYNGEERAKGNILERFSAQQFPDLHSELNLSSLELGDSALYFCASSVGQTNTEAFFGQGTRLTVV.

The rearrangement uses TRBV4-1 and TRBJ1-3; D not resolved. Germline lookup yields CDR1 MGHRA and CDR2 YSYEKL. Trimming removed 4 bases at V and 0 bases at J, with 10 bases between. This CDR3 has 15 amino acids. Here the CDR3 DNA reads TGCGCCAGCAGCCTACAGCTACACTCTGGAAACACCATATATTTT. This translates into CASSLQLHSGNTIYF.

Notes on this clone: The sample holds other DNA sequences that translate to the same CDR3. The gene calls are TRBV7-8 and TRBJ2-7; D uncertain. V was trimmed by 1 base and J by 0 bases, leaving 7 bases between them. The CDR3 sequence is 14 residues long. Germline CDR1 and CDR2: SGHVS and FQNEAQ. The CDR3 region is CASSLVASSYEQYF. Written as DNA, the CDR3 is TGTGCCAGCAGCTTAGTTGCTAGCTCCTACGAGCAGTACTTC.

The chain employs TRBV6-5 and TRBJ2-3; D not resolved. Germline V lookup: CDR1 MNHEY, CDR2 SVGAGI. The CDR3 is made up of 13 amino acids. V was clipped by 8 bases and J by 3 bases, with 12 bases between them. CDR3 in DNA: TGTGCCAGCCGGATACCGGAGACAGATACGCAGTATTTT. It yields the protein CASRIPETDTQYF.

This clone was picked up many times. Other DNA variants within this sample encode the same CDR3. The V gene is TRBV18, the J gene TRBJ1-3, with 7 nucleotides matching TRBD1. The length of the CDR3 is 15 residues. Germline CDR1 KGHSH, CDR2 LQKENI. The V segment lost 3 bases and the J segment 0 bases; nucleotides outside the gene matches: 2. In nucleotides, the CDR3 is TGTGCCAGCTCACCGGGACAGAGCTCTGGAAACACCATATATTTT. Translated, it gives CASSPGQSSGNTIYF.

As regards this clone: The identical CDR3 is also encoded by other nucleotide sequences in the sample. The rearrangement links TRBV11-2 to TRBJ2-2; TRBD2 matches 14 bases. Losses at the gene ends were 5 bases for V and 5 bases for J; bases not matched to a gene: 4. Per the germline V gene, CDR1 is SGHAT and CDR2 is FQNNGV. The CDR3 spans 16 residues. The CDR3 DNA reads as TGTGCCAGCAGCAGACTAGCGGGAGGGTATACCGGGGAGCTGTTTTTT. Its translation: CASSRLAGGYTGELFF.

This clone was seen ten or more times. The J gene is TRBJ2-5, the V gene TRBV27; D is possibly TRBD2 (5 bases). The CDR3 has 11 amino acids. The V gene lost 4 bases and the J gene lost 5 bases, with 5 bases spanning the gap. The germline CDR1 and CDR2 sequences are MNHEY and SMNVEV (reference sequence). The CDR3 reads CASSWEETQYF. CDR3 coding DNA: TGTGCCAGCAGTTGGGAGGAGACCCAGTACTTC.

This chain links TRBV5-1 with TRBJ1-2, with D possibly matching TRBD1 (6 bases). Trimming took off 3 bases at V and 6 bases at J, with 12 bases between the two ends. Germline V gene lookup returns CDR1 SGHRS and CDR2 YFSETQ. This CDR3 spans 13 amino acids. CDR3 protein: CASSYGGGNGYTF. The CDR3 DNA follows: TGCGCCAGCAGCTATGGAGGGGGAAATGGCTACACCTTC.

A few counts support this clone. This chain connects TRBV4-3 to TRBJ2-1, with TRBD2 identical over 13 bases. With 7 bases clipped from V and 7 bases from J, the junction kept 16 bases outside the gene matches. Germline CDR1 LGHNA, CDR2 YSLEER. This CDR3 has 18 amino acids. In DNA, the CDR3 is TGCGCCAGCACCCCAAGATATGAAGGGACTAGCGGGAAAAATGAGCAGTTCTTC. It is translated as CASTPRYEGTSGKNEQFF.

In this sample, this clone turned up once. The chain uses TRBV5-1 and TRBJ2-7; D might be TRBD1 (6 bases). V was cut by 4 bases and J by 2 bases, with 10 bases left in between. The length of the CDR3 is 13 residues. The germline gives CDR1 SGHRS, CDR2 YFSETQ. The CDR3 coding sequence is TGCGCCAGCAGCCCCCAGGGGCCCTACGAGCAGTACTTC. This sequence encodes CASSPQGPYEQYF.

The rearrangement links TRBV5-4 to TRBJ2-1; 7 bases are shared with TRBD2. From germline, CDR1 is SGHNT and CDR2 YYREEE (reference sequence). CDR3 length: 16 amino acids. Unmatched junction bases numbered 9, after V lost 0 bases and J lost 6 bases. CDR3 DNA sequence: TGTGCCAGCAGCTTGGCTTTGGGGGGGGTCACCAATGAGCAGTTCTTC. Amino acid sequence: CASSLALGGVTNEQFF.

A note on this clone: One junction end disagrees with the germline gene, perhaps due to a read error. The CDR3 sequence is CASREAGGPGEQYF. CDR3 coding DNA: TGTGCCAGCAGAGAAGCGGGAGGGCCGGGCGAGCAGTACTTC. The chain uses TRBV6-1 and TRBJ2-5, with 10 bases aligning to TRBD2. The end of the DNA fits TRBJ2-7 better, so the J call may be wrong. The CDR3 spans 14 residues. Germline CDR1 is MNHNS and CDR2 is SASEGT.

The chain carries TRBV28 and TRBJ2-5; no reliable D call. Near its end, the DNA agrees better with TRBJ2-7, so the J call may be wrong. This CDR3 comprises 19 residues. Germline CDR1 and CDR2: MDHEN and SYDVKM. CDR3 residues: CASRQPFLGRFSSSYEQYF. CDR3 bases: TGTGCCAGCAGACAACCCTTTCTCGGACGGTTTTCTAGCTCCTACGAGCAGTACTTC.

The chain is built from TRBV4-1 and TRBJ2-5; D call uncertain. Germline-derived CDR1 and CDR2 are MGHRA and YSYEKL. Trimming shortened V by 1 base and J by 1 base, and 10 bases separated the two germline ends. This CDR3 contains 15 residues. The CDR3 DNA follows: TGCGCCAGCAGCCAAGTCTTGACATTCCAAGAGACCCAGTACTTC. Residues: CASSQVLTFQETQYF.

A note on this clone: The same CDR3 can be traced to other DNA sequences in this sample. V is TRBV18 and J is TRBJ2-7; 7 bases are shared with TRBD1. The V segment lost 3 bases and the J segment 3 bases; nucleotides outside the gene matches: 2. Germline V gene sequence: CDR1 KGHSH, CDR2 LQKENI. The CDR3 is 13 residues long. CDR3 loop: CASSPGQLYEQYF. DNA for the CDR3: TGTGCCAGCTCACCGGGACAGCTCTACGAGCAGTACTTC.

The V gene is TRBV29-1, the J gene TRBJ2-5, with D perhaps matching TRBD1 (7 bases). Matching the DNA end better, TRBJ2-7 makes the J call doubtful. This CDR3 comprises 16 residues. The V gene's germline CDR1 is SQVTM and CDR2 ANQGSEA. CDR3 region: CSVAGAEGQSLYEQYF. The CDR3 nucleotides read TGCAGCGTTGCGGGGGCCGAGGGACAGTCTCTGTACGAGCAGTACTTC.

The CDR3 here is CASSQDRAQGNRETQYF. As DNA, the CDR3 is TGTGCCAGCAGCCAAGATCGGGCCCAGGGGAATCGAGAGACCCAGTACTTC. V and J are TRBV14 and TRBJ2-5, with TRBD1 as a possible D gene (6 bases). CDR3 size: 17 residues. Looked up from germline, CDR1 is SGHDN and CDR2 is FVKESK. The V gene lost 0 bases and the J gene lost 4 bases, with 18 bases spanning the gap.

On this clone itself: A much more abundant neighbour one base away suggests this may be a read error. The same CDR3 arises from other DNA sequences in this sample as well. V is TRBV20-1 and J is TRBJ2-5; no clear D. Trimming cost V 3 bases and J 2 bases, with 1 base left between them. Germline CDR1 DFQATT, CDR2 SNEGSKA (reference sequence). The CDR3 loop spans 10 amino acids. In nucleotides, the CDR3 is TGCAGTGCTAGTCAAGAGACCCAGTACTTC. Amino acids: CSASQETQYF.

The chain has TRBV15 and TRBJ2-7, with 10 bases matching TRBD1. V was pared by 0 bases and J by 12 bases, with 5 bases of the junction left unmatched. The CDR3 runs 13 residues. The germline V gene encodes CDR1 LNHNV and CDR2 YYDKDF (reference sequence). The CDR3 nucleotides read TGTGCCACCAGCAGAGAGCGTGACAGGGGGCGGTACTTC. This gives the protein CATSRERDRGRYF.

The chain couples TRBV21-1 to TRBJ2-4; the D call in the table, TRBD2, was not verified against the DNA. TRBV21-1 is described as a pseudogene. The CDR3 extends over 16 amino acids. CDR3 sequence reads: CASSKVTREAKNIQYF. CDR3 DNA sequence: TGTGCCAGCAGCAAAGTAACGAGGGAAGCCAAAAACATTCAGTACTTC.

This sequence joins TRBV10-3 and TRBJ1-2; D may be TRBD1 (5 bases). CDR1 is ENHRY and CDR2 is SYGVKD in the germline V gene. The CDR3 has 11 amino acids. V was trimmed by 6 bases and J by 13 bases, leaving 15 bases between them. Here the CDR3 reads CAIRGTTGVTF. The CDR3, as DNA: TGTGCCATCAGGGGTACAACAGGAGTCACCTTC.

The genes are TRBV2 and TRBJ1-5, with D unclear. The CDR3 loop spans 15 amino acids. Trimming pared 0 bases from V and 1 base from J, leaving 7 bases between. CDR1 is SNHLY, CDR2 FYNNEI, per germline. The CDR3 spells CASSEASRSNQPQHF. The CDR3 bases are TGTGCCAGCAGTGAAGCAAGCAGGAGCAATCAGCCCCAGCATTTT.

This clone was observed a few times. The chain uses TRBV7-9 and TRBJ2-7, with D perhaps matching TRBD2 (7 bases). The CDR3 sequence is 14 residues long. The germline V gene encodes CDR1 SEHNR and CDR2 FQNEAQ (reference sequence). Trimming took off 1 base at V and 7 bases at J, with 14 bases between the two ends. The CDR3: CASSLGTAGREQYF. Here the CDR3 DNA reads TGTGCCAGCAGCTTAGGGACAGCGGGGCGTGAGCAGTACTTC.

The chain couples TRBV13 to TRBJ2-2, with 8 bases fitting TRBD2. V trimming: 5 bases; J trimming: 7 bases; junction bases outside the gene matches: 15. CDR1 and CDR2 from the germline V gene are PRHDT and FYEKMQ (reference sequence). The CDR3 contains 17 residues. Written as DNA, the CDR3 is TGTGCCAGCAGCAACCCCGTCGCAGCGGGAGAGGGCGGGGAGCTGTTTTTT. This encodes CASSNPVAAGEGGELFF.

V gene TRBV5-6 combines with J gene TRBJ2-5; the match to TRBD2 covers 9 bases. The germline V gene encodes CDR1 SGHDT and CDR2 YYEEEE. V gave up 4 bases and J gave up 5 bases; unmatched junction bases: 9. The CDR3 totals 15 residues. CDR3 DNA: TGTGCCAGCAGCACCATAGCGGGAGTGTTTGAGACCCAGTACTTC. Translation: CASSTIAGVFETQYF.